The subject of this entry is one T cell receptor beta chain. Survey-level immunoSEQ sequencing profiled the TCR beta repertoire. Here immunoSEQ multiplex PCR was the method, and the copy in TCRdb shows in-frame clones only, minus some. Of tens of thousands of clones listed, 93% are singletons. The CDR3 has 14 amino acids. Deletions cut 1 base from V and 2 bases from J, with 7 bases between. CDR1 is MGHRA, CDR2 YSYEKL, per germline. V is TRBV4-1 and J is TRBJ2-3; D remains unclear. What was sequenced was PBMCs. The receptor was isolated from a man aged 40-49 years with rheumatoid arthritis. In DNA, the CDR3 is TGCGCCAGCAGCCAAGGACTGTACACAGATACGCAGTATTTT. This translates into CASSQGLYTDTQYF.